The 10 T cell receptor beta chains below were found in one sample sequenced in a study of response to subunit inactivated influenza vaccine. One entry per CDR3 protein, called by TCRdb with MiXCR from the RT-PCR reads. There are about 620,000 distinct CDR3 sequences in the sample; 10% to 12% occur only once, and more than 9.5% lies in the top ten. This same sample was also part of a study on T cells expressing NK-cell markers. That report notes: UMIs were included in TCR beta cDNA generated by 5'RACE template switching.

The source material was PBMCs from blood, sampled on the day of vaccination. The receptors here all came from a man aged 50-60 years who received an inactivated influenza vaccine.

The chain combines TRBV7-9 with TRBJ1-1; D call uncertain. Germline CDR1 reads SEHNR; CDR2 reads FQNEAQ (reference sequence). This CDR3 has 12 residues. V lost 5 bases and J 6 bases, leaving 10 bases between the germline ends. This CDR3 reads CASSPRSPEAFF. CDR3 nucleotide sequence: TGTGCCAGCAGCCCCCGGTCACCTGAAGCTTTCTTT.

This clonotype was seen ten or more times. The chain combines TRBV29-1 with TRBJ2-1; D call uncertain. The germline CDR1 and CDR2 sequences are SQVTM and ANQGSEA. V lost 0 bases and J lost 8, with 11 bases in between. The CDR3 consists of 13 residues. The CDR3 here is CSVEDEYEDEQFF. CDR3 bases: TGCAGCGTTGAAGATGAGTACGAAGATGAGCAGTTCTTC.

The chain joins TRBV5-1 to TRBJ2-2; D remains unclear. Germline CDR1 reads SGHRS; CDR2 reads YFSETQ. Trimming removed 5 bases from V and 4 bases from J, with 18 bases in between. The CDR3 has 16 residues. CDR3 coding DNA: TGCGCCAGCAGAGACCCCGTCTCCCGTTCCACCGGGGAGCTGTTTTTT. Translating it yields CASRDPVSRSTGELFF.

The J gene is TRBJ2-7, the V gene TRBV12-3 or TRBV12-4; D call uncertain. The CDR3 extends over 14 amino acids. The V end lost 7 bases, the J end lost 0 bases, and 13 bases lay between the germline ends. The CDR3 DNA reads TGTGCCAGCACCCCCGGGCAGGCCTCCTACGAGCAGTACTTC. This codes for CASTPGQASYEQYF.

The CDR3 loop reads CSARPGAGGGKTTGELFF. CDR3 sequence (DNA): TGCAGTGCTCGACCGGGAGCCGGTGGGGGTAAAACCACCGGGGAGCTGTTTTTT. The genes are TRBV20-1 and TRBJ2-2; the D gene is possibly TRBD2 (6 bases). From germline, CDR1 is DFQATT and CDR2 SNEGSKA (reference sequence). The CDR3 runs to 18 residues. V was pared by 5 bases and J by 4 bases, with 26 bases between.

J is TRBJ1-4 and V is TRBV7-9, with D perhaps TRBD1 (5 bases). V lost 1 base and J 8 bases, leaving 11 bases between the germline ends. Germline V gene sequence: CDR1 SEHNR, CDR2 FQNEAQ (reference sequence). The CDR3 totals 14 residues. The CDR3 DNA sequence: TGTGCCAGCAGCTTAGACAGGTTTGGAGAAAAACTGTTTTTT. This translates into CASSLDRFGEKLFF.

This CDR3 is CASRPGTVGAQYF. In DNA form, the CDR3 reads TGCGCCAGCAGGCCCGGGACCGTTGGGGCGCAGTATTTT. V is TRBV10-2 and J is TRBJ2-3; D may match TRBD1 or TRBD2 (5 bases each). Germline V gives CDR1 WSHSY, CDR2 SAAADI. V lost 6 bases to trimming and J lost 10 bases, with 17 bases between them. The CDR3 has 13 amino acids.

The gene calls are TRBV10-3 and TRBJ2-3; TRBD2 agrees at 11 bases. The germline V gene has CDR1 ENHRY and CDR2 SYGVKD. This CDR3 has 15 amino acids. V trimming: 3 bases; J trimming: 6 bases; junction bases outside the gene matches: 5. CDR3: CAISDSSGRRDTQYF. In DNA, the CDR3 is TGTGCCATCAGTGACTCTAGCGGGAGGAGGGATACGCAGTATTTT.

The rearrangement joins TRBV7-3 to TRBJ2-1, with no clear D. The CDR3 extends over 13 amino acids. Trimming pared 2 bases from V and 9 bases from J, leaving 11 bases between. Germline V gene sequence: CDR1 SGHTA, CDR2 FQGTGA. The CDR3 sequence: CASSLVLKSEQFF. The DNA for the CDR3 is TGTGCCAGCAGCTTAGTGCTTAAATCTGAGCAGTTCTTC.

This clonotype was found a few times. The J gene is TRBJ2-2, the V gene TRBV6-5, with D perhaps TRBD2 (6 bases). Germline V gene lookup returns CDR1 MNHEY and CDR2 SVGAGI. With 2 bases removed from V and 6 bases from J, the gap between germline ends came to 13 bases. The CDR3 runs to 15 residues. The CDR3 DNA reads TGTGCCAGCAGTTACGACGGGAGTGGTCCCGGGGAGCTGTTTTTT. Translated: CASSYDGSGPGELFF.